The rows below give T cell receptor beta chains drawn from one sample of a study of T cells after yellow fever vaccination. TCRdb reprocessed the 5' RACE reads via MiXCR and lists one record per CDR3 protein. The sample records just under 600,000 distinct CDR3 sequences, approximately 13% being singletons. Specimen: PBMCs, collected on the day of the yellow fever booster vaccination. The receptors derive from a man aged 30 to 39 who received the YFV17D yellow fever vaccine. The CDR3 runs from the conserved cysteine through the conserved F or W. The D gene is left open where the match is weak. A clone size is listed for some rows: how often the clone was seen (once, few, many), or a class if it is expanded.

V gene: TRBV27
J gene: TRBJ2-6
D gene: TRBD2
clone size: few
CDR3 DNA: TGTGCCAGCAGCCAGTTGGGACTAGCGGGAGGGCCTGGGGCCAACGTCCTGACTTTC
CDR3 protein: CASSQLGLAGGPGANVLTF

V gene: TRBV4-3
J gene: TRBJ2-3
D gene: .
clone size: .
CDR3 DNA: TGCGCCAGCAGCCAAGGAGTAGATACGCAGTATTTT
CDR3 protein: CASSQGVDTQYF

V gene: TRBV5-5
J gene: TRBJ1-1
D gene: .
clone size: few
CDR3 DNA: TGTGCCAGCAGCTTCTCCGGGACTCATAACACTGAAGCTTTCTTT
CDR3 protein: CASSFSGTHNTEAFF

V gene: TRBV7-9
J gene: TRBJ1-2
D gene: TRBD1
clone size: .
CDR3 DNA: TGTGCCAGCAGCCCCTCCTTCCAGGGACAGGGTGCTATGGGCTACACCTTC
CDR3 protein: CASSPSFQGQGAMGYTF

V gene: TRBV29-1
J gene: TRBJ2-1
D gene: .
clone size: few
CDR3 DNA: TGCAGCGTTGAAGGGCTAGCAGGGACCTACAATGAGCAGTTCTTC
CDR3 protein: CSVEGLAGTYNEQFF

V gene: TRBV24-1
J gene: TRBJ2-1
D gene: TRBD1
clone size: few
CDR3 DNA: TGTGCCACCAGTGATACCTCAGGGGGTATCGGAAATGAGCAGTTCTTC
CDR3 protein: CATSDTSGGIGNEQFF

V gene: TRBV20-1
J gene: TRBJ1-1
D gene: .
clone size: .
CDR3 DNA: TGCAGTGCTTTCAGGGACACTGAAGCTTTCTTT
CDR3 protein: CSAFRDTEAFF

V gene: TRBV10-3
J gene: TRBJ1-5
D gene: .
clone size: .
CDR3 DNA: TGTGCCATCAGTGAGTCCCCGGATTATAGCAATCAGCCCCAGCATTTT
CDR3 protein: CAISESPDYSNQPQHF

V gene: TRBV12-3/TRBV12-4
J gene: TRBJ2-3
D gene: TRBD2
clone size: .
CDR3 DNA: TGTGCCAGCGCCCCAACTTGGCTAGCGGGATCGAGAGATACGCAGTATTTT
CDR3 protein: CASAPTWLAGSRDTQYF

V gene: TRBV18
J gene: TRBJ2-7
D gene: .
clone size: .
CDR3 DNA: TGTGCCAGCTCACCAGCAGGGCGCGAGCAGTACTTC
CDR3 protein: CASSPAGREQYF

V gene: TRBV9
J gene: TRBJ2-2
D gene: .
clone size: few
CDR3 DNA: TGTGCCAGCCAACTAGGCCCGGGCGGGGAGCTGTTTTTT
CDR3 protein: CASQLGPGGELFF

V gene: TRBV27
J gene: TRBJ2-1
D gene: .
clone size: few
CDR3 DNA: TGTGCCAGCCGGTCGGGGGGCAGGGTTAATGAGCAGTTCTTC
CDR3 protein: CASRSGGRVNEQFF

V gene: TRBV5-4
J gene: TRBJ2-1
D gene: TRBD2
clone size: .
CDR3 DNA: TGTGCCAGCAGCTCAGTAGCGGGAGCGGATGAGCAGTTCTTC
CDR3 protein: CASSSVAGADEQFF

V gene: TRBV7-2
J gene: TRBJ2-5
D gene: .
clone size: .
CDR3 DNA: TGTGCCAGCAGCTACCGGGCCGGGGAGACCCAGTACTTC
CDR3 protein: CASSYRAGETQYF

V gene: TRBV12-3/TRBV12-4
J gene: TRBJ2-1
D gene: .
clone size: many
CDR3 DNA: TGTGCCAGCAGCTTAGGTGCTGAGCAGTTCTTC
CDR3 protein: CASSLGAEQFF

V gene: TRBV20-1
J gene: TRBJ2-5
D gene: TRBD2
clone size: few
CDR3 DNA: TGCAGTGCTAGGCCGGGACTAGCGGAAGAGACCCAGTACTTC
CDR3 protein: CSARPGLAEETQYF

V gene: TRBV5-1
J gene: TRBJ2-5
D gene: .
clone size: .
CDR3 DNA: TGCGCCAGCAGCTTACTCGATAGCCTAGAGACCCAGTACTTC
CDR3 protein: CASSLLDSLETQYF

V gene: TRBV12-3/TRBV12-4
J gene: TRBJ2-3
D gene: TRBD2
clone size: few
CDR3 DNA: TGTGCCAGCAGACGCGGGACTAACACAGATACGCAGTATTTT
CDR3 protein: CASRRGTNTDTQYF

V gene: TRBV10-3
J gene: TRBJ2-7
D gene: TRBD2
clone size: .
CDR3 DNA: TGTGCCGCCCAAGGAAAGCGGGAGTTCTCCGAGCAGTACTTC
CDR3 protein: CAAQGKREFSEQYF

V gene: TRBV7-9
J gene: TRBJ2-7
D gene: TRBD2
clone size: .
CDR3 DNA: TGTGCCAGCAGCTTATCTGCTAGCGGTTACGAGCAGTACTTC
CDR3 protein: CASSLSASGYEQYF

V gene: TRBV10-3
J gene: TRBJ2-3
D gene: TRBD1
clone size: many
CDR3 DNA: TGTGCCATCAGTGGGCGCCCCGACAGGGCCTCGGACACAGATACGCAGTATTTT
CDR3 protein: CAISGRPDRASDTDTQYF

V gene: TRBV15
J gene: TRBJ2-7
D gene: TRBD2
clone size: .
CDR3 DNA: TGTGCCACCAGCAGAGGAGTGGCTAGCGGGAGTCAAAGGGGAAACGAGCAGTACTTC
CDR3 protein: CATSRGVASGSQRGNEQYF

V gene: TRBV20-1
J gene: TRBJ2-5
D gene: .
clone size: many
CDR3 DNA: TGCAGTGCTAGAGATCCCTCGCAAGAGACCCAGTACTTC
CDR3 protein: CSARDPSQETQYF

V gene: TRBV5-4
J gene: TRBJ2-1
D gene: TRBD1
clone size: .
CDR3 DNA: TGTGCCAGCAGTCGAACAGGGGTTCGCTACAATGAGCAGTTCTTC
CDR3 protein: CASSRTGVRYNEQFF

V gene: TRBV24-1
J gene: TRBJ2-1
D gene: .
clone size: few
CDR3 DNA: TGTGCCGTTCGAGGGCGAAACTACAATGAGCAGTTCTTC
CDR3 protein: CAVRGRNYNEQFF

V gene: TRBV27
J gene: TRBJ2-1
D gene: TRBD2
clone size: few
CDR3 DNA: TGTGCCAGATGGAGTAAAAGGTGTCCGGGACTAGCGAATGAGCAGTTCTTC
CDR3 protein: CARWSKRCPGLANEQFF

V gene: TRBV5-1
J gene: TRBJ1-1
D gene: .
clone size: few
CDR3 DNA: TGCGCCAGCAGCTTGGTGGCAAGCACTGAAGCTTTCTTT
CDR3 protein: CASSLVASTEAFF

V gene: TRBV7-9
J gene: TRBJ2-7
D gene: .
clone size: few
CDR3 DNA: TGTGCCAGCAGCTTTGAGTACTACGAGCAGTACTTC
CDR3 protein: CASSFEYYEQYF

V gene: TRBV14
J gene: TRBJ1-1
D gene: .
clone size: .
CDR3 DNA: TGTGCCAGCAGGCCAACGGGAGGGCGTGTTGAAGCTTTCTTT
CDR3 protein: CASRPTGGRVEAFF

V gene: TRBV6-1
J gene: TRBJ2-1
D gene: .
clone size: few
CDR3 DNA: TGTGCCAGCAGCTCACAGGGCCCCAGCTCCTACAATGAGCAGTTCTTC
CDR3 protein: CASSSQGPSSYNEQFF

V gene: TRBV20-1
J gene: TRBJ1-1
D gene: TRBD1
clone size: many
CDR3 DNA: TGCAGTGCTACCCGGGACAGATTATCGAACACTGAAGCTTTCTTT
CDR3 protein: CSATRDRLSNTEAFF

V gene: TRBV7-8
J gene: TRBJ2-7
D gene: .
clone size: many
CDR3 DNA: TGTGCCAGCAGCCGCCGGACAGACTTTCGTGGGGAGCAGTACTTC
CDR3 protein: CASSRRTDFRGEQYF

V gene: TRBV6-5
J gene: TRBJ2-1
D gene: .
clone size: .
CDR3 DNA: TGTGCCAGCAGTTACTCGTCTAGCGAGGGGCATGAGCAGTTCTTC
CDR3 protein: CASSYSSSEGHEQFF

V gene: TRBV7-8
J gene: TRBJ2-1
D gene: .
clone size: many
CDR3 DNA: TGTGCCAGCAGCCAGAGCCGGGCCGACAATGAGCAGTTCTTC
CDR3 protein: CASSQSRADNEQFF

V gene: TRBV20-1
J gene: TRBJ2-1
D gene: .
clone size: .
CDR3 DNA: TGCAGTGCCCCAAAACGCTTGGTCTCCTACAATGAGCAGTTCTTC
CDR3 protein: CSAPKRLVSYNEQFF

V gene: TRBV5-1
J gene: TRBJ2-1
D gene: .
clone size: .
CDR3 DNA: TGCGCCAGCAGCCGCCCCATAGCGCCCTACAATGAGCAGTTCTTC
CDR3 protein: CASSRPIAPYNEQFF

V gene: TRBV27
J gene: TRBJ2-2
D gene: .
clone size: .
CDR3 DNA: TGTGCCAGCAGTTTAGGGCAGCTTGTCACCGGGGAGCTGTTTTTT
CDR3 protein: CASSLGQLVTGELFF

V gene: TRBV5-4
J gene: TRBJ2-3
D gene: .
clone size: .
CDR3 DNA: TGTGCCAGCAGCTTGGAGGAAGGAGGGACCCCAGATACGCAGTATTTT
CDR3 protein: CASSLEEGGTPDTQYF

V gene: TRBV24-1
J gene: TRBJ2-1
D gene: TRBD2
clone size: few
CDR3 DNA: TGTGCCACCAGTGAGGCAGCGGGAGGCCTAGGTGTTTCCTACAATGAGCAGTTCTTC
CDR3 protein: CATSEAAGGLGVSYNEQFF

V gene: TRBV7-2
J gene: TRBJ2-3
D gene: .
clone size: few
CDR3 DNA: TGTGCCAGCAGAGTAGCGGTTACCGCCCCGTCAGCCTCTAGCACAGATACGCAGTATTTT
CDR3 protein: CASRVAVTAPSASSTDTQYF